These 22 T cell receptor beta chains originate from one sample sequenced in a study of blood T cell repertoires in COVID-19 (dated by TCRdb to 2018 to 2020). To prepare the library, the immunoSEQ multiplex PCR assay was applied. The source is immuneACCESS, and TCRdb retained only in-frame sequences with V and J called. Part of the clones is not carried over; for the studies checked, unresolved V genes explain less than half of this, and the remainder is unexplained. Across this sample there are around 76,000 clones, with less than 90% seen only once. The ten top clones hold more than 10% of the sample. Sequencing was performed on peripheral blood. The receptors were sampled from a man between 45 and 60 years old with COVID-19, enrolled during active disease.

The chain couples TRBV11-2 to TRBJ1-1, with TRBD1 matching 8 bases. Germline-derived CDR1 and CDR2 are SGHAT and FQNNGV. V shed 2 bases, J shed 0 bases, and the junction held 11 bases outside the gene matches. The CDR3 is made up of 18 amino acids. The CDR3 nucleotides are TGTGCCAGCAGCTTAATTTTCCCGACAGGGGCCCTGAACACTGAAGCTTTCTTT. This sequence encodes CASSLIFPTGALNTEAFF.

The chain has TRBV5-4 and TRBJ2-5; TRBD1 matches at 9 bases. V was clipped by 1 base and J by 3 bases; unmatched bases: 4. This CDR3 has 15 residues. CDR1 SGHNT and CDR2 YYREEE come from the germline V gene (reference sequence). CDR3 residues: CASSLFRDREETQYF. The DNA for the CDR3 is TGTGCCAGCAGCTTGTTCCGGGACAGGGAAGAGACCCAGTACTTC. The full variable domain, its missing parts supplied by reference TRBV5-4 and TRBJ2-5, is ETGVTQSPTHLIKTRGQQVTLRCSSQSGHNTVSWYQQALGQGPQFIFQYYREEENGRGNFPPRFSGLQFPNYSSELNVNALELDDSALYLCASSLFRDREETQYFGPGTRLLVL.

This clone showed up just once. The chain combines TRBV5-6 with TRBJ2-3; D remains ambiguous. V lost 2 bases and J 0 bases, leaving 10 bases between the germline ends. Germline CDR1 SGHDT, CDR2 YYEEEE. The CDR3 is 15 amino acids. The CDR3 is CASSLLRPSTDTQYF. CDR3 bases: TGTGCCAGCAGCTTACTGAGGCCTAGCACAGATACGCAGTATTTT. The entire variable domain, with the rest obtained from reference TRBV5-6 and TRBJ2-3, is as follows: DAGVTQSPTHLIKTRGQQVTLRCSPKSGHDTVSWYQQALGQGPQFIFQYYEEEERQRGNFPDRFSGHQFPNYSSELNVNALLLGDSALYLCASSLLRPSTDTQYFGPGTRLTVL.

The chain links TRBV30 to TRBJ1-3; 7 bases fit TRBD1. The CDR3 is made up of 13 amino acids. Germline loops: CDR1 GTSNPN, CDR2 SVGIG (reference sequence). The V and J ends lost 4 bases and 5 bases, in that order; junction bases with no gene match: 5. In DNA, the CDR3 is TGTGCCTGGATGACAGGGTTTCGAAACACCATATATTTT. Translation: CAWMTGFRNTIYF. Together with reference TRBV30 and TRBJ1-3, the CDR3 gives the full variable domain: SQTIHQWPATLVQPVGSPLSLECTVEGTSNPNLYWYRQAAGRGLQLLFYSVGIGQISSEVPQNLSASRPQDRQFILSSKKLLLSDSGFYLCAWMTGFRNTIYFGEGSWLTVV.

This clone has a single count. The chain has TRBV29-1 and TRBJ2-2; 10 bases are shared with TRBD1. The V gene end was trimmed by 6 bases and the J gene end by 1 base; junction bases not matched to a gene: 2. The CDR3 sequence is 14 residues long. Germline V gene data show CDR1 as SQVTM and CDR2 as ANQGSEA. The CDR3 region is CSVGTGVNTGELFF. The CDR3 nucleotides read TGCAGCGTAGGGACAGGGGTGAACACCGGGGAGCTGTTTTTT.

The chain joins TRBV11-2 to TRBJ2-5, with 8 bases fitting TRBD2. CDR3 length: 16 amino acids. Looked up from germline, CDR1 is SGHAT and CDR2 is FQNNGV. V lost 6 bases, J lost 2 bases, and 11 bases stayed unmatched. In DNA form, the CDR3 reads TGTGCCAGCAGGATAAACGGGGGGGGCCGTCAAGAGACCCAGTACTTC. This translates into CASRINGGGRQETQYF.

This chain connects TRBV7-2 to TRBJ1-5; 9 nucleotides agree with TRBD1. V lost 4 bases and J lost 6; bases outside the gene matches: 4. Germline V gene sequence: CDR1 SGHTA, CDR2 FQGNSA. CDR3 length: 14 amino acids. The DNA of the CDR3 is TGTGCCAGCAGCTACAGGGGGCGAGGTCAGCCCCAGCATTTT. It translates to CASSYRGRGQPQHF. Using reference TRBV7-2 and TRBJ1-5 for the parts outside the CDR3, the full variable domain is GAGVSQSPSNKVTEKGKDVELRCDPISGHTALYWYRQSLGQGLEFLIYFQGNSAPDKSGLPSDRFSAERTGGSVSTLTIQRTQQEDSAVYLCASSYRGRGQPQHFGDGTRLSIL.

The chain recombines TRBV4-1 with TRBJ1-2; D call uncertain. V lost 5 bases and J 6 bases, leaving 10 bases between the germline ends. Germline values: CDR1 MGHRA, CDR2 YSYEKL. The CDR3 has 12 amino acids. The CDR3 reads CASSNRSHGYTF. Here the CDR3 DNA reads TGCGCCAGCAGCAACCGGTCCCATGGCTACACCTTC.

In its sample, this clone was seen a few times. CDR3 DNA: TGTGCCAGCAGTCTTATAACCCTGGGAGGGACAGATACGCAGTATTTT. Translating it yields CASSLITLGGTDTQYF. V and J are TRBV27 and TRBJ2-3, with 7 bases aligning to TRBD2. The germline V gene has CDR1 MNHEY and CDR2 SMNVEV (reference sequence). The CDR3 covers 16 residues. After removal of 5 bases from V and 3 bases from J, the junction contained 11 bases not matched to a gene.

The chain recombines TRBV7-9 with TRBJ2-3; 10 bases line up with TRBD2. Unmatched junction bases numbered 9, after V lost 5 bases and J lost 1 base. The CDR3 totals 17 residues. Germline V gene data show CDR1 as SEHNR and CDR2 as FQNEAQ (reference sequence). This CDR3 is CASSPRSGRLGTDTQYF. The CDR3 nucleotides read TGTGCCAGCAGCCCTCGTAGCGGGAGGTTGGGCACAGATACGCAGTATTTT.

The V and J genes are TRBV12-3 or TRBV12-4 and TRBJ2-1; D is ambiguous. Trimming cost V 7 bases and J 1 base, with 5 bases left between them. The length of the CDR3 is 12 residues. CDR3 in amino acids: CASTRSYNEQFF. For the CDR3, the DNA is TGTGCCAGCACTCGTTCCTACAATGAGCAGTTCTTC.

The chain uses TRBV6-6 and TRBJ2-5, with 10 bases lining up with TRBD1. With 0 bases clipped from V and 5 bases from J, the junction kept 3 bases outside the gene matches. The CDR3 loop spans 15 amino acids. Germline V lookup: CDR1 MNHNY, CDR2 SVGAGI (reference sequence). CDR3 amino acids: CASSYSRTGGETQYF. The CDR3 DNA is TGTGCCAGCAGTTACTCTCGGACAGGGGGGGAGACCCAGTACTTC.

CDR3 DNA: TGCGCCAGCACCCCTAATAGCGATTTATCCTACGAGCAGTACTTC. Translating it yields CASTPNSDLSYEQYF. The chain joins TRBV5-1 to TRBJ2-7, with D possibly being TRBD2 (5 bases). V was shortened by 6 bases and J by 1 base, with 17 bases between the two germline ends. Per the germline V gene, CDR1 is SGHRS and CDR2 is YFSETQ. The CDR3 spans 15 residues.

The J gene is TRBJ2-7, the V gene TRBV7-6, with 7 bases matching TRBD1. This CDR3 is built from 15 residues. Germline V gives CDR1 SGHVS, CDR2 FNYEAQ. With 4 bases clipped from V and 0 bases from J, the junction kept 6 bases outside the gene matches. Here the CDR3 DNA reads TGTGCCAGCAGCTCCCGACAGGGAACCTCCTACGAGCAGTACTTC. This codes for CASSSRQGTSYEQYF.

V usage is TRBV7-3 and J usage is TRBJ1-1; tentatively, D is TRBD1 (5 bases). The germline CDR1 and CDR2 sequences are SGHTA and FQGTGA. The V end was cut by 4 bases, the J end by 6 bases, with 12 bases between. This CDR3 has 13 residues. The CDR3 sequence is CASSSTAGAEAFF. For the CDR3, the DNA is TGTGCCAGCAGCTCTACCGCGGGGGCTGAAGCTTTCTTT.

CDR3 protein: CASRPVLAGYEQYF. The CDR3 DNA reads TGCGCCAGCAGACCCGTTCTAGCGGGGTACGAGCAGTACTTC. The rearrangement uses TRBV5-1 and TRBJ2-7, with 9 bases identical to TRBD2. V was clipped by 5 bases and J by 4 bases; unmatched bases: 7. This CDR3 is built from 14 residues. CDR1 SGHRS and CDR2 YFSETQ come from the germline V gene.

The chain is built from TRBV28 and TRBJ1-2, with 7 bases fitting TRBD1. Germline V gene data show CDR1 as MDHEN and CDR2 as SYDVKM. This CDR3 is 14 amino acids long. Trimming took 2 bases from V and 2 from J; bases not matched to a gene: 2. The CDR3 DNA reads TGTGCCAGCAGTTTAGGACAGGAGAACTATGGCTACACCTTC. It is translated as CASSLGQENYGYTF.

This chain joins TRBV21-1 and TRBJ1-2; the table's D call of TRBD1 was not tested on the DNA. TRBV21-1 is deemed a pseudogene. The CDR3 runs 14 residues. The CDR3: CASIRGGADYGYTF. The CDR3 DNA is TGTGCCAGCATCCGAGGGGGCGCAGACTATGGCTACACCTTC.

This clone came up once. V usage is TRBV15 and J usage is TRBJ2-3; TRBD1 matches at 8 bases. Germline V gives CDR1 LNHNV, CDR2 YYDKDF (reference sequence). Trimming removed 0 bases from V and 6 bases from J; junction bases left unmatched: 2. The CDR3 is 14 amino acids. The CDR3, as DNA: TGTGCCACCAGCAGAGATCGGGACAGGGATACGCAGTATTTT. Its protein product is CATSRDRDRDTQYF.

The chain has TRBV19 and TRBJ2-1, with D maybe TRBD2 (5 bases). The germline V gene has CDR1 LNHDA and CDR2 SQIVND (reference sequence). The CDR3 is 13 residues long. Trimming left V 5 bases short and J 2 bases short, with 7 bases between. The CDR3 protein is CASSRLPYNEQFF. The CDR3 region has the DNA TGTGCCAGTAGTCGACTACCCTACAATGAGCAGTTCTTC.

This chain uses TRBV28 with TRBJ2-5; no firm D call. The CDR3 loop spans 11 amino acids. Germline V gene sequence: CDR1 MDHEN, CDR2 SYDVKM. Trimming took 3 bases from V and 5 from J, leaving 4 bases between them. The CDR3 sequence: CASSFLETQYF. The CDR3 coding sequence is TGTGCCAGCAGTTTCCTCGAGACCCAGTACTTC.

This clone appeared once. The chain employs TRBV7-2 and TRBJ2-1; maybe TRBD2 (5 bases). The CDR3 spans 14 residues. Trimming took 0 bases from V and 10 from J, leaving 13 bases between them. The germline V gene has CDR1 SGHTA and CDR2 FQGNSA. CDR3 sequence reads: CASSLAVKEEEQFF. The CDR3 nucleotides read TGTGCCAGCAGCTTAGCCGTAAAGGAGGAGGAGCAGTTCTTC.